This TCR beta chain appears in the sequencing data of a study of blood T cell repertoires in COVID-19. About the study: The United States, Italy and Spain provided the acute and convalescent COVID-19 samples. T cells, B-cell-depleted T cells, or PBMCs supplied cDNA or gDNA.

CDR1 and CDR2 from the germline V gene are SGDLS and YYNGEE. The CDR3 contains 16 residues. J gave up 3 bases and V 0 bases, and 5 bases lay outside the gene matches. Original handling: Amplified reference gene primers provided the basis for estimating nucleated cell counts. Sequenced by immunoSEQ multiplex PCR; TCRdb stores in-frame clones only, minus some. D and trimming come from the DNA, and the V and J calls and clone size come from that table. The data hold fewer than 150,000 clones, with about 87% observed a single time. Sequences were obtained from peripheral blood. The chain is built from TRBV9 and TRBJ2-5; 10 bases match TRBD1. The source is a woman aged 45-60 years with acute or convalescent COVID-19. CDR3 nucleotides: TGTGCCAGCAGCGTAGCAAGGACAGGGGGTAAAGAGACCCAGTACTTC. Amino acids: CASSVARTGGKETQYF.